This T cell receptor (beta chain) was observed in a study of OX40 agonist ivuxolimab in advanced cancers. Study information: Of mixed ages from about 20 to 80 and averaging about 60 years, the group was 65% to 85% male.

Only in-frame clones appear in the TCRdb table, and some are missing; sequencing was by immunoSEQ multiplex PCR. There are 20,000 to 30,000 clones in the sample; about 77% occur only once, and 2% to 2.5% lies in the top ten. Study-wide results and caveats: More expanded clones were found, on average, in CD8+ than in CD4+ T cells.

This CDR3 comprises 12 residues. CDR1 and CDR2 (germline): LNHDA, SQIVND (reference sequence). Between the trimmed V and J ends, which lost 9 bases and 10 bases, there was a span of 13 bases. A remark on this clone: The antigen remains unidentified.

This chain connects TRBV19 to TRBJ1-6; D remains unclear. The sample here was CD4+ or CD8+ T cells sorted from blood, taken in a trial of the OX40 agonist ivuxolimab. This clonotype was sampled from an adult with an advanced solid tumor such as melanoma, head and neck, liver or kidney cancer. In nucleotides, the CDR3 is TGTGCCAGGGTTTTGAAGACCTCACCCCTCCACTTT. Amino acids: CARVLKTSPLHF.